This T cell receptor beta chain was sequenced for a study of OX40 agonist ivuxolimab in advanced cancers. Across the study: Ivuxolimab is a fully human IgG2 antibody that activates OX40 (CD134).

The assay was immunoSEQ multiplex PCR, and TCRdb's table has in-frame clones only and misses some. Among under 110,000 clones listed, approximately 90% were seen once. Study results and limitations: Among the lowest peripheral clonal expansion occurred in 0.1-3.0 mg/kg partial responders.

Worth noting for this clone: Its specificity is not known.

Trimming removed 4 bases from V and 0 bases from J; junction bases left unmatched: 9. The CDR3 contains 17 residues. Germline V CDR1 and CDR2: MDHEN, SYDVKM. The chain recombines TRBV28 with TRBJ2-4; 7 nucleotides align to TRBD2. The source was CD4+ or CD8+ T cells sorted from blood, collected in a trial of the OX40 agonist ivuxolimab. The source of this sequence is an adult with an advanced solid tumor such as melanoma, head and neck, liver or kidney cancer. The CDR3 loop reads CASSWVTGLLAKNIQYF. In DNA, the CDR3 is TGTGCCAGCAGTTGGGTAACGGGACTACTAGCCAAAAACATTCAGTACTTC.